The source of this TCR beta chain is a study of Ad26.COV2.S vaccination and SARS-CoV-2 variants. Study as a whole: This donor came from the COV1001 trial of Ad26.COV2.S. Into the muscle, Ad26.COV2.S was dosed once or twice, 56 days apart.

The data were produced by immunoSEQ multiplex PCR, yet TCRdb's version contains in-frame clones alone and is incomplete. The data hold roughly 400,000 clones, with 89% observed a single time. This sample's treatment: around 19 received Ad26.COV2.S at low or high dose, single or two shots; a few received placebo; per-sample allocation not given. Sampling took place 63 days after the first vaccine or placebo injection. This CDR3 has 14 amino acids. The V gene lost 3 bases and the J gene lost 6 bases, with 9 bases spanning the gap. CDR1 and CDR2 (germline): MNHNS, SASEGT. This clonotype was obtained from a person between 18 and 59 years old who received the Ad26.COV2.S COVID-19 vaccine or a placebo. This chain links TRBV6-1 with TRBJ1-6; weak D call: TRBD1 (5 bases). This sample comprised peripheral blood, obtained in a trial of Ad26.COV2.S vaccine versus placebo. CDR3 DNA sequence: TGTGCCAGCAGTGAGGCGGGGGGTAATTCACCCCTCCACTTT. It specifies CASSEAGGNSPLHF.